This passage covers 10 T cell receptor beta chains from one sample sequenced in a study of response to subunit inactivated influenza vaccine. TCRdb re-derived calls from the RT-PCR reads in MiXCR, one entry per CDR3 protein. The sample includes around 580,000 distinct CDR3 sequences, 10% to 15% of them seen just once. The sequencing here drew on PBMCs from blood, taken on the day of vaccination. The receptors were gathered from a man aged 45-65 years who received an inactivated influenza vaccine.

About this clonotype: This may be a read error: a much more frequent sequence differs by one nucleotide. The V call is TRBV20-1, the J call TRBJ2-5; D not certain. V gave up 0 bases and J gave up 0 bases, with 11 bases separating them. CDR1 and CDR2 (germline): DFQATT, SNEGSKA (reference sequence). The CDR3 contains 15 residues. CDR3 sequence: CSARDPFRNQETQYF. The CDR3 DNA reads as TGCAGTGCTAGAGATCCTTTCCGAAACCAAGAGACCCAGTACTTC.

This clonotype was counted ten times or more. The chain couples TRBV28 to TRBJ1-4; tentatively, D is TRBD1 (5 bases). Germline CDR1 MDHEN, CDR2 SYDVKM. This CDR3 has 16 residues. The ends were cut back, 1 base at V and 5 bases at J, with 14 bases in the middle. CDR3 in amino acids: CASSLFGTAVNEKLFF. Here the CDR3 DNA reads TGTGCCAGCAGTTTATTCGGGACGGCGGTGAATGAAAAACTGTTTTTT.

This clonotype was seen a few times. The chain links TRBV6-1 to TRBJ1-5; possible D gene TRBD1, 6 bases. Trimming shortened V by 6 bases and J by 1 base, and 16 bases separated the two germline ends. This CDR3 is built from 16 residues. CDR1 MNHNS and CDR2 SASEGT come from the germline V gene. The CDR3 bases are TGTGCCAGCAGCCTGGAGGGGGGTCCGAGCAATCAGCCCCAGCATTTT. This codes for CASSLEGGPSNQPQHF.

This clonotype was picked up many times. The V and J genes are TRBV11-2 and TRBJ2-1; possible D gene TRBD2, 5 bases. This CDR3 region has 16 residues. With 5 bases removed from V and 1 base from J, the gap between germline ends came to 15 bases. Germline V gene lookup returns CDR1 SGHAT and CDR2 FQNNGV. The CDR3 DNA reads TGTGCCAGCAGCCTGATGGTCCGGGGATCCTACAATGAGCAGTTCTTC. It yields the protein CASSLMVRGSYNEQFF.

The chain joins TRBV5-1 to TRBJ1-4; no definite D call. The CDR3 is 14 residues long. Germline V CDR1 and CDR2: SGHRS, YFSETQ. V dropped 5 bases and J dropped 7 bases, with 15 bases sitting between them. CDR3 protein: CASRRTVETEKLFF. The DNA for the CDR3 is TGCGCCAGCAGGAGGACTGTCGAGACTGAAAAACTGTTTTTT.

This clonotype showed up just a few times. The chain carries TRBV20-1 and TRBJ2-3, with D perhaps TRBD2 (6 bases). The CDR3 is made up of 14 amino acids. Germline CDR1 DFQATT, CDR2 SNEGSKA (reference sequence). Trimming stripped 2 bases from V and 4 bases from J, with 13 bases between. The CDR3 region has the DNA TGCAGTGCTAGAAGGACTATCGTGGCAGATACGCAGTATTTT. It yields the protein CSARRTIVADTQYF.

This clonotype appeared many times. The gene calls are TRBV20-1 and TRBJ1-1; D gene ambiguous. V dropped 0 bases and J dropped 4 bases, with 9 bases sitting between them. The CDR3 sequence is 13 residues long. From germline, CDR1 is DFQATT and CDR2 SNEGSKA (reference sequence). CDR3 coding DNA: TGCAGTGCTAGAGATGGGGTTTTCACTGAAGCTTTCTTT. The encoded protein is CSARDGVFTEAFF.

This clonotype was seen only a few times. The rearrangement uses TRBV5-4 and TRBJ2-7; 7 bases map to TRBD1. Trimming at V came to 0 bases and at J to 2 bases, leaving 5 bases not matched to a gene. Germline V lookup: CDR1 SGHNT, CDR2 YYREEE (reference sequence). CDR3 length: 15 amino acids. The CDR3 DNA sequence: TGTGCCAGCAGCTTGGGTGGACAGGCAGCCTACGAGCAGTACTTC. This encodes CASSLGGQAAYEQYF.

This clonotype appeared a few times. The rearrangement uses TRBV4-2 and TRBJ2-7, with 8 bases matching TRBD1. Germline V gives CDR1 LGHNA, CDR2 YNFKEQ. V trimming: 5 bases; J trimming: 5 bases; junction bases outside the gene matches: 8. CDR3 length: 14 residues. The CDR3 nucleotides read TGTGCCAGCAGCATGGACAGGGATAGGGACGAGCAGTACTTC. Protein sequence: CASSMDRDRDEQYF.

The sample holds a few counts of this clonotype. CDR3 protein: CSARGVGRAPYNEQFF. As DNA, the CDR3 is TGCAGTGCTAGAGGGGTCGGGAGGGCCCCTTACAATGAGCAGTTCTTC. This chain connects TRBV20-1 to TRBJ2-1, with 8 bases identical to TRBD2. The V segment lost 1 base and the J segment 4 bases; nucleotides outside the gene matches: 9. CDR1 DFQATT and CDR2 SNEGSKA come from the germline V gene (reference sequence). This CDR3 is 16 amino acids long.